This entry is about one TCR beta chain. This clonotype was seen at least ten times. It lacks a known antigen. No base quality information exists; no much larger clone differs at one position. Libraries came from RT-PCR. The instrument given in TCRdb is Illumina HiSeq 2500. TCRdb reanalyzed the raw reads on its own, using fastp at Q25 for trimming and MiXCR for clone calling, and kept in-frame beta chains. CDR3 protein sequences are deduplicated, and each keeps its most common genes and DNA. The sample table records fewer than 800,000 distinct CDR3 sequences; around 14% of these occur just once. The top ten constitute around a tenth of the sample. The data belong to a study of response to subunit inactivated influenza vaccine (dated by TCRdb to the late 2010s). For context, the study as a whole: Deep quantitative T cell receptor repertoire profiling was used in the study to track responses to a trivalent subunit inactivated influenza vaccine. Overall study results and their limits: According to the authors, only a limited number of new T cells may be recruited by each seasonal influenza vaccination.

V is reduced by 8 bases and J by 3 bases, leaving a spacing of 15 bases between them. The CDR3 goes from the cysteine to the phenylalanine over 14 residues. The sequence is cut down to CDR3 DNA, 42 bases in frame from base 1. From a lookup of the germline V gene, CDR1 and CDR2 are KGHSH and LQKENI. The chain is encoded by TRBV18 joined to TRBJ2-3; the D region possibly corresponds to TRBD2 (6 bases align). Material: PBMCs from blood, obtained 11 to 12 days after vaccination. The receptor's source is a man in his fifties or sixties who received an inactivated influenza vaccine. Donor details come from another sample of the same person, matched by shared clones. The nucleotide sequence is given as TGTGCCAGCAGCCCCCCCGGGGGAACAGATACGCAGTATTTT. Translation gives CASSPPGGTDTQYF.